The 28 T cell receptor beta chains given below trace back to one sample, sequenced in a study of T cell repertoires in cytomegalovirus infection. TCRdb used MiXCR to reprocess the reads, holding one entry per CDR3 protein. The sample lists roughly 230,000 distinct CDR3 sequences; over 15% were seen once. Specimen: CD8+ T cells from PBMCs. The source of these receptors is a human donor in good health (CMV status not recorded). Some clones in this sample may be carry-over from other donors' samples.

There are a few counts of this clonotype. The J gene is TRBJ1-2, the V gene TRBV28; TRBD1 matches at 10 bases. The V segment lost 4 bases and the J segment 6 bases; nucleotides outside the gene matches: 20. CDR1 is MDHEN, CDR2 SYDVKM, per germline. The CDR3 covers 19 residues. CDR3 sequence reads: CASSSRIIQPGQGSDGYTF. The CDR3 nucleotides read TGTGCCAGCAGTTCCAGGATTATCCAACCGGGACAGGGGTCCGATGGCTACACCTTC.

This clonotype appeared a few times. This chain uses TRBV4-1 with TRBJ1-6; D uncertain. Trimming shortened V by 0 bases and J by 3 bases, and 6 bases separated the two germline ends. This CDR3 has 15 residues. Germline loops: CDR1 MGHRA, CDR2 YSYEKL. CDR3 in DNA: TGCGCCAGCAGCCAAGATTTGGGCTATAATTCACCCCTCCACTTT. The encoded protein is CASSQDLGYNSPLHF.

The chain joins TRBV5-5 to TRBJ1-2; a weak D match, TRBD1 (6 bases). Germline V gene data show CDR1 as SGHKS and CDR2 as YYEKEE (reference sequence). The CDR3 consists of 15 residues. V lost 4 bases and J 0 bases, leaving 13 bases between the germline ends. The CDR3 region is CASSPARQANYGYTF. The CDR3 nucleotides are TGTGCCAGCAGCCCCGCTCGACAGGCTAACTATGGCTACACCTTC.

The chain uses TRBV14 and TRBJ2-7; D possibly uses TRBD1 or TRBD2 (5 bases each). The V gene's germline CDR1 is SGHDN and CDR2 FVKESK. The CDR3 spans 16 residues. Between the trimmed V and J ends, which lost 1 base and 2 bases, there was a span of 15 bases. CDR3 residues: CASSQVLGGRAYEQYF. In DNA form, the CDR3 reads TGTGCCAGCAGCCAAGTTTTAGGAGGCAGGGCCTACGAGCAGTACTTC.

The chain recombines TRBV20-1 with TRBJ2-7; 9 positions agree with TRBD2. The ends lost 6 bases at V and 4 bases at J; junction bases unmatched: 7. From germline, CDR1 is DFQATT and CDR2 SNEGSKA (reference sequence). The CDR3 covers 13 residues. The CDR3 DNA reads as TGCAGTGCCGCAGCTAGCGGGGTGTACGAGCAGTACTTC. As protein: CSAAASGVYEQYF.

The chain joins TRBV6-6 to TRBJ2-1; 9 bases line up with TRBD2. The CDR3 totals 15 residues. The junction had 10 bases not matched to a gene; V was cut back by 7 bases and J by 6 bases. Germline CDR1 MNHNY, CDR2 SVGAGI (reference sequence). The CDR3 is CASTEGLAGFNEQFF. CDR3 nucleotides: TGTGCCAGCACCGAAGGGCTAGCGGGGTTCAATGAGCAGTTCTTC.

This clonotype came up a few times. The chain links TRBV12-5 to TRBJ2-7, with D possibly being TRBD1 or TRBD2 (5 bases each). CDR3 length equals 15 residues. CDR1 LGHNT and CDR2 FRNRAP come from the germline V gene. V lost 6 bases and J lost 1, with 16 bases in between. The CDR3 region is CASGPSVGDSYEQYF. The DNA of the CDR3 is TGTGCTAGTGGACCATCGGTGGGGGATTCCTACGAGCAGTACTTC.

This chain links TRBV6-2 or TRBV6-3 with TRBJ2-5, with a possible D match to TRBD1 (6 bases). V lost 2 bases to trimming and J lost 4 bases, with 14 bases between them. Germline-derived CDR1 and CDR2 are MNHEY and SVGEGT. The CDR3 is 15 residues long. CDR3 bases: TGTGCCAGCAGTTACGCCCGGGACACCCGAGAGACCCAGTACTTC. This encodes CASSYARDTRETQYF.

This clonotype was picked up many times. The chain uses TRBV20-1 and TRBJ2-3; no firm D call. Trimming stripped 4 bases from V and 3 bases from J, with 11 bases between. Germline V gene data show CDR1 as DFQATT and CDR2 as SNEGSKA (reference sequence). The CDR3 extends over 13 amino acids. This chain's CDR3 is CSATVGPTDTQYF. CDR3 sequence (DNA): TGCAGTGCTACGGTCGGACCGACAGATACGCAGTATTTT.

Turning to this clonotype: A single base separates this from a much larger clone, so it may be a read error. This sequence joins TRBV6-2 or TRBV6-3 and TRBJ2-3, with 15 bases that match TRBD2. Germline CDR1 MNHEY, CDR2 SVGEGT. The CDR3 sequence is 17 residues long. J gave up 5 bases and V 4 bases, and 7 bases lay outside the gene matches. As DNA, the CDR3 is TGTGCCAGCAGTTCTCACGGACTAGCGGGGGGGCGAGATACGCAGTATTTT. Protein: CASSSHGLAGGRDTQYF.

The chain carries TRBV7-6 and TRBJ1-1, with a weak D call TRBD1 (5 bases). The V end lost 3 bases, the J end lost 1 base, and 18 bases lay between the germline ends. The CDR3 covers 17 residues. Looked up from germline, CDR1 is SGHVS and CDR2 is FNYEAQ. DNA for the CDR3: TGTGCCAGCAGCTTCAACCCGGGGTGGCAGGGGAACACTGAAGCTTTCTTT. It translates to CASSFNPGWQGNTEAFF.

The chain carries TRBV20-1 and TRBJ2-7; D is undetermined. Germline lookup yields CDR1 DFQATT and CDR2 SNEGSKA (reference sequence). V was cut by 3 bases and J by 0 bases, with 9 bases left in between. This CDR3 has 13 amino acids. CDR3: CSASGVISYEQYF. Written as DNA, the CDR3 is TGCAGTGCTAGTGGGGTGATCTCCTACGAGCAGTACTTC.

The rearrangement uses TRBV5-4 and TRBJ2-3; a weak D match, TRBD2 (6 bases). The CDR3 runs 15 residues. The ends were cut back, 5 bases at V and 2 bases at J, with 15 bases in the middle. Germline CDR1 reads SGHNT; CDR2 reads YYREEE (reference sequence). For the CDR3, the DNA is TGTGCCAGCAGTCCTGTCCCGGACTACACAGATACGCAGTATTTT. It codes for CASSPVPDYTDTQYF.

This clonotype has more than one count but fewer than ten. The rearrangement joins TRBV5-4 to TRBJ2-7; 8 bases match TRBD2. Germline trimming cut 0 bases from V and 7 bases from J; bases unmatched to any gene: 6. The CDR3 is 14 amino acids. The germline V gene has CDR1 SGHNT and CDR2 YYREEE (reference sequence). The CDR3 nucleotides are TGTGCCAGCAGCTTGGGGACTAGCCTAAGGGAGCAGTACTTC. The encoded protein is CASSLGTSLREQYF.

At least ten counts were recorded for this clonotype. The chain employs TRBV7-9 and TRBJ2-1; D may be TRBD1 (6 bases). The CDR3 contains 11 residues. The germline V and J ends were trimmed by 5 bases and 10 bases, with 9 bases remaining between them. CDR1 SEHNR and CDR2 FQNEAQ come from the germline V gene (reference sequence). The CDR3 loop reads CASSHGTEQFF. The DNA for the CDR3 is TGTGCCAGCAGCCACGGGACAGAGCAGTTCTTC.

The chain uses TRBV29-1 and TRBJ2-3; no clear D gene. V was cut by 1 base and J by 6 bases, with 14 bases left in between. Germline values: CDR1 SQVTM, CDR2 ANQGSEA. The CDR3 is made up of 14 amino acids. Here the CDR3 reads CSVEGRQFLDTQYF. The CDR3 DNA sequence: TGCAGCGTTGAAGGTCGGCAGTTTCTCGATACGCAGTATTTT.

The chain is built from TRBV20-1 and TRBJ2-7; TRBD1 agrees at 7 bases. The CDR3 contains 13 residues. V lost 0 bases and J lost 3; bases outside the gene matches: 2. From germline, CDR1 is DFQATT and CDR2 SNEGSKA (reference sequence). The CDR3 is CSARESGGYEQYF. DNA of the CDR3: TGCAGTGCTAGAGAGTCAGGGGGCTACGAGCAGTACTTC.

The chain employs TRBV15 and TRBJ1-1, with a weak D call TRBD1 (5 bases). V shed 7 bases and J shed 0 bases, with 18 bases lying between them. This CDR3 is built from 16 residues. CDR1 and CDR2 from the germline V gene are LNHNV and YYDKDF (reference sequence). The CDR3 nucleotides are TGTGCCACCACTAAGACCATGGTGGGGGTGAACACTGAAGCTTTCTTT. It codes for CATTKTMVGVNTEAFF. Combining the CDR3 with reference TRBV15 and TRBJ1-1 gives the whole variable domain DAMVIQNPRYQVTQFGKPVTLSCSQTLNHNVMYWYQQKSSQAPKLLFHYYDKDFNNEADTPDNFQSRRPNTSFCFLDIRSPGLGDTAMYLCATTKTMVGVNTEAFFGQGTRLTVV.

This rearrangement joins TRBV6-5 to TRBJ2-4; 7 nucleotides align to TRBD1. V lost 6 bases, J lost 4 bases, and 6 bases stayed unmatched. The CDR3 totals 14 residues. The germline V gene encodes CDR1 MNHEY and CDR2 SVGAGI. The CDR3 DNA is TGTGCCAGCAGCCCCGGGACAGAGAAAAACATTCAGTACTTC. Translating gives CASSPGTEKNIQYF.

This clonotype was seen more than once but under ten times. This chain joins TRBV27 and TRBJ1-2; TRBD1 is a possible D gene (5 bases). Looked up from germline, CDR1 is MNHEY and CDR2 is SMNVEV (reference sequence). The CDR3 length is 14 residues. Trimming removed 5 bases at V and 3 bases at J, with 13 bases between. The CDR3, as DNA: TGTGCCAGCAGTCCTGCAGGGCTAGACTATGGCTACACCTTC. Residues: CASSPAGLDYGYTF.

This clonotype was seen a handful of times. The CDR3 coding sequence is TGCGCCAGCAGCTTGACAGGGGGCTATAATTCACCCCTCCACTTT. This sequence encodes CASSLTGGYNSPLHF. V gene TRBV5-1 combines with J gene TRBJ1-6; the match to TRBD1 covers 8 bases. V trimming: 1 base; J trimming: 3 bases; junction bases outside the gene matches: 0. The CDR3 extends over 15 amino acids. Per the germline V gene, CDR1 is SGHRS and CDR2 is YFSETQ.

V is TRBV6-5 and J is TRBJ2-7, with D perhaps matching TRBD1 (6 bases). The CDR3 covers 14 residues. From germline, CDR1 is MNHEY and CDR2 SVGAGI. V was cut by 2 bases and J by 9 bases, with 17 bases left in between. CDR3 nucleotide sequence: TGTGCCAGCAGTTACGACAGGTGGGCCTGGGGGCAGTACTTC. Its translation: CASSYDRWAWGQYF.

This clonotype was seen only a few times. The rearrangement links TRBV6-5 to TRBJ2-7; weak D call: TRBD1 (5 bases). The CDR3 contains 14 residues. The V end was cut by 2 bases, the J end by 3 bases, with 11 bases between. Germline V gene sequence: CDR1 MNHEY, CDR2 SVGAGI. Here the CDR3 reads CASSYIGADYEQYF. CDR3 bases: TGTGCCAGCAGTTACATTGGGGCTGACTACGAGCAGTACTTC.

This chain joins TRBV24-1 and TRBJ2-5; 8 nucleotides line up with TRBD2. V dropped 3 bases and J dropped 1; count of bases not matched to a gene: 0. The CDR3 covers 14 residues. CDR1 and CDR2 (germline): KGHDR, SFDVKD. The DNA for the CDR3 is TGTGCCACCAGTGATGGACTAGCCCAAGAGACCCAGTACTTC. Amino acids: CATSDGLAQETQYF.

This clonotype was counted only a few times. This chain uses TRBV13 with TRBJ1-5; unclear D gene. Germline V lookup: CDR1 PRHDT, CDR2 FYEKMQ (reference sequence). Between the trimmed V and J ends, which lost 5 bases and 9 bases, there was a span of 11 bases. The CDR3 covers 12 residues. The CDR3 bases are TGTGCCAGCAGCGACCGACGCGGGCCCCAGCATTTT. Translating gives CASSDRRGPQHF.

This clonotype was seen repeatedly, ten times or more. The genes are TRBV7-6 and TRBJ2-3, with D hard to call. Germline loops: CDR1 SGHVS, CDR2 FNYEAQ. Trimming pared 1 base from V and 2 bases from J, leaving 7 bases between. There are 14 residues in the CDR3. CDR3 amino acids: CASSLGSYTDTQYF. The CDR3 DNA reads TGTGCCAGCAGCTTAGGGAGTTACACAGATACGCAGTATTTT.

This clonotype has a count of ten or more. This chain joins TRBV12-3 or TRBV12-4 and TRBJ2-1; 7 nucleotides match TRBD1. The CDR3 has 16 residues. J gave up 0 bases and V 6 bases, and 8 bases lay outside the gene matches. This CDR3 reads CASRPGTESSYNEQFF. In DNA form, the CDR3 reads TGTGCCAGCAGACCAGGGACAGAGAGCTCCTACAATGAGCAGTTCTTC.

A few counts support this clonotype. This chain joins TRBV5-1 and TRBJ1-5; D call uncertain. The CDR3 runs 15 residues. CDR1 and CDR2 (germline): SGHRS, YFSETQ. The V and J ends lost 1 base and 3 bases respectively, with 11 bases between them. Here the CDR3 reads CASSLMGNDNQPQHF. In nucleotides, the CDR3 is TGCGCCAGCAGCTTGATGGGTAATGACAATCAGCCCCAGCATTTT.